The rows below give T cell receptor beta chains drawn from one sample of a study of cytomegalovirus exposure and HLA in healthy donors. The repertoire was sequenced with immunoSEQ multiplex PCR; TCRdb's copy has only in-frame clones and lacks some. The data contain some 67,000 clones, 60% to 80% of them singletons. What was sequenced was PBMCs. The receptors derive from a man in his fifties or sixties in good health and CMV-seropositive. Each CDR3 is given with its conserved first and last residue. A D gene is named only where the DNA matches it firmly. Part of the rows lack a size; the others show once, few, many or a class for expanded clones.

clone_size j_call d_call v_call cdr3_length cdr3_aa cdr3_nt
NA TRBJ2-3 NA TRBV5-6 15 CASSRRSGSTDTQYF TGTGCCAGCAGCCGGCGGAGCGGAAGCACAGATACGCAGTATTTT
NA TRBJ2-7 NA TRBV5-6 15 CASSLGGTLSSEQYF TGTGCCAGCAGCTTGGGCGGGACGTTATCCTCCGAGCAGTACTTC
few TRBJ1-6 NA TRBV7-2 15 CASSLAQAGGSPLHF TGTGCCAGCAGCTTAGCGCAAGCGGGTGGATCACCCCTCCACTTT
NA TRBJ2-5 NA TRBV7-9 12 CSSSPVLETQYF TGTTCCAGCAGCCCTGTCCTGGAGACCCAGTACTTC
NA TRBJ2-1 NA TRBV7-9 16 CASSLGPGSSYNEQFF TGTGCCAGCAGCTTAGGTCCGGGGAGCTCCTACAATGAGCAGTTCTTC
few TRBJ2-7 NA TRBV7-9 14 CASSSWDNTYEQYF TGTGCCAGCAGCAGCTGGGACAACACCTACGAGCAGTACTTC
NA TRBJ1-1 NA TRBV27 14 CASSLRQGLTEAFF TGTGCCAGCAGTTTACGGCAGGGCCTGACTGAAGCTTTCTTT
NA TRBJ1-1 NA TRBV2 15 CASQTAAAQNTEAFF TGTGCCAGCCAAACTGCGGCAGCACAGAACACTGAAGCTTTCTTT
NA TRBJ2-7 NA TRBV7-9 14 CASSLGRGLDEQYF TGTGCCAGCAGCTTAGGTAGGGGGTTGGACGAGCAGTACTTC
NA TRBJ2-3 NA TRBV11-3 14 CASSLEGSTDTQYF TGTGCCAGCAGCTTAGAGGGCAGCACAGATACGCAGTATTTT
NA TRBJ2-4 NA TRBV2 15 CASKRQELAKNIQYF TGTGCCAGCAAACGACAGGAACTAGCCAAAAACATTCAGTACTTC
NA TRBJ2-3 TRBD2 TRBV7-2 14 CASSLGGGADTQYF TGTGCCAGCAGCTTAGGGGGAGGGGCAGATACGCAGTATTTT
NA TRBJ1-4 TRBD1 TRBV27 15 CASSRNRGINEKLFF TGTGCCAGCAGTAGAAACAGGGGAATTAATGAAAAACTGTTTTTT
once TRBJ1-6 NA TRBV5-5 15 CASSQARQDNSPLHF TGTGCCAGCAGCCAAGCCCGGCAGGATAATTCACCCCTCCACTTT
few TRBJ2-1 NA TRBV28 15 CASSSLALHGNEQFF TGTGCCAGCAGTTCTCTAGCTCTCCACGGCAATGAGCAGTTCTTC
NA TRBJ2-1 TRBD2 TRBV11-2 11 CASSLGLAGFF TGTGCCAGCAGCTTAGGACTAGCGGGGTTCTTC
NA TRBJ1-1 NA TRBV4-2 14 CASSPFGGGTEAFF TGTGCCAGCAGCCCCTTCGGGGGGGGGACTGAAGCTTTCTTT
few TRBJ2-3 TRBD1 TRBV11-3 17 CASSLPLGQGDTDTQYF TGTGCCAGCAGCTTACCCCTAGGACAGGGGGACACAGATACGCAGTATTTT
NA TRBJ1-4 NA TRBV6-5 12 CASRTGLEKLFF TGTGCCAGCAGAACAGGGTTAGAAAAACTGTTTTTT
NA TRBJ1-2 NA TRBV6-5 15 CASSYSGQINYGYTF TGTGCCAGCAGTTACTCTGGACAGATTAACTATGGCTACACCTTC
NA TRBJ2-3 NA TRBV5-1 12 CASSLASDTQYF TGCGCCAGCAGCTTGGCTTCAGATACGCAGTATTTT
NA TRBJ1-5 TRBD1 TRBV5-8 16 CASSKGQGWRNQPQHF TGTGCCAGCAGCAAAGGACAGGGTTGGAGGAATCAGCCCCAGCATTTT
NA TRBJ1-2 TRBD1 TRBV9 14 CASSVDRGGYGYTF TGTGCCAGCAGCGTCGACAGGGGCGGATATGGCTACACCTTC
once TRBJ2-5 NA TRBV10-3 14 CAISEEGGEETQYF TGTGCCATCAGTGAGGAAGGGGGAGAAGAGACCCAGTACTTC
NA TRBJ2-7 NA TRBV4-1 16 CASSRPAAGAKYEQYF TGCGCCAGCAGCCGCCCAGCGGCAGGGGCGAAGTACGAGCAGTACTTC
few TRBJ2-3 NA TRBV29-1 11 CSVPTGYTQYF TGCAGCGTTCCCACAGGGTATACGCAGTATTTT
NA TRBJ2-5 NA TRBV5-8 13 CASSRTSVGTQYF TGTGCCAGCAGCCGTACTAGTGTCGGGACCCAGTACTTC
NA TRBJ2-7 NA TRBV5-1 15 CASSTAGTKSYEQYF TGCGCCAGCAGCACTGCCGGGACAAAGTCCTACGAGCAGTACTTC
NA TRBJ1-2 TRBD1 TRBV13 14 CASSPRQGSYGYTF TGTGCCAGCAGCCCTCGACAGGGGAGCTATGGCTACACCTTC
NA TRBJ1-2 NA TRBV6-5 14 CASSYSLGGYGYTF TGTGCCAGCAGTTACTCCCTAGGGGGCTATGGCTACACCTTC
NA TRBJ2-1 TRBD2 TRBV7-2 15 CASSLWAGAYNEQFF TGTGCCAGCAGCTTATGGGCGGGGGCCTACAATGAGCAGTTCTTC
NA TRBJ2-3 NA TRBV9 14 CASSVVGDTDTQYF TGTGCCAGCAGCGTAGTCGGGGACACAGATACGCAGTATTTT
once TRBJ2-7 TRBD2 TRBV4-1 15 CASSQPSGFSYEQYF TGCGCCAGCAGCCAACCTAGCGGGTTTTCCTACGAGCAGTACTTC
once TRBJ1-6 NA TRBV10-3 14 CAIRRQITNSPLHF TGTGCCATCAGAAGACAGATAACGAATTCACCCCTCCACTTT
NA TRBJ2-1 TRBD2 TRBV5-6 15 CASNLAPGAGNEQFF TGTGCCAGCAACTTGGCCCCGGGAGCGGGGAATGAGCAGTTCTTC
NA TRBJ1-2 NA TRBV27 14 CASRAVGQLTGYTF TGTGCCAGCAGGGCGGTCGGACAGTTGACCGGCTACACCTTC
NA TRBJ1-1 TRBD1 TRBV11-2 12 CASSLAGTVAFF TGTGCCAGCAGCTTGGCCGGGACAGTAGCTTTCTTT
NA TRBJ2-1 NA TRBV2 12 CASSVQGYEQFF TGTGCCAGCAGTGTCCAGGGCTATGAGCAGTTCTTC
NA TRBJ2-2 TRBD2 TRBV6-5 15 CASSVTSVNTGELFF TGTGCCAGCTCCGTGACTAGCGTGAACACCGGGGAGCTGTTTTTT
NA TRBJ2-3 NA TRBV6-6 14 CASQVTQSTDTQYF TGTGCTTCTCAGGTCACCCAAAGCACAGATACGCAGTATTTT
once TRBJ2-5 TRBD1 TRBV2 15 CASDDGTGLGETQYF TGTGCCAGCGACGACGGGACAGGGTTAGGGGAGACCCAGTACTTC
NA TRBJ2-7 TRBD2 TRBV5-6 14 CASSLGGSSYEQYF TGTGCCAGCAGCTTGGGCGGGAGCTCCTACGAGCAGTACTTC
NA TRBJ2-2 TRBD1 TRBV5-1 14 CASSLLQGAGELFF TGCGCCAGCAGCTTGCTACAGGGGGCCGGGGAGCTGTTTTTT
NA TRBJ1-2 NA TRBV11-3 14 CASSYGGPNYGYTF TGTGCCAGCAGTTACGGAGGACCTAACTATGGCTACACCTTC
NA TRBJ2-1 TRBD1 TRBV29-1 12 CSAETGGSEQFF TGCAGCGCCGAAACAGGGGGCAGTGAGCAGTTCTTC
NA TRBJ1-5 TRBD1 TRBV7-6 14 CASSNRGRGQPQHF TGTGCCAGCAGCAACAGGGGGCGAGGTCAGCCCCAGCATTTT
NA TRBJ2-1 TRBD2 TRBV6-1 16 CASSEESGRARNEQFF TGTGCCAGCAGTGAGGAGAGCGGGAGGGCCAGGAATGAGCAGTTCTTC
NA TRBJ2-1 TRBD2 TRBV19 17 CASSVPSGRRSYNEQFF TGTGCCAGTAGTGTGCCTAGCGGGAGAAGGTCCTACAATGAGCAGTTCTTC
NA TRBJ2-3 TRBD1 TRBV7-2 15 CASSLTGGPTDTQYF TGTGCCAGCAGCTTAACAGGGGGGCCCACAGATACGCAGTATTTT
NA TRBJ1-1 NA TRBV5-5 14 CASSSLRENTEAFF TGTGCCAGCAGCTCCCTACGGGAGAACACTGAAGCTTTCTTT
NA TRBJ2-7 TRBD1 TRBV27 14 CASRAGRGLIEQYF TGTGCCAGCAGGGCTGGCAGGGGGCTAATTGAGCAGTACTTC
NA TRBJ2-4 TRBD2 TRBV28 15 CASSKPGQGGNIQYF TGTGCCAGCAGCAAACCGGGCCAGGGAGGGAACATTCAGTACTTC
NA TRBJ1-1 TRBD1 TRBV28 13 CASRGTGGTEAFF TGTGCCAGCAGGGGGACAGGGGGCACTGAAGCTTTCTTT
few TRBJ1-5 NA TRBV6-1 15 CASSERGREDQPQHF TGTGCCAGCAGTGAGCGGGGCAGGGAAGATCAGCCCCAGCATTTT
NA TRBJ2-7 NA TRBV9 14 CASSVDSGSYEQYF TGTGCCAGCAGCGTAGACAGCGGTTCCTACGAGCAGTACTTC
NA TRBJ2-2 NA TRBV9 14 CASSVRGDTGELFF TGTGCCAGCAGCGTCAGGGGCGATACCGGGGAGCTGTTTTTT